The clone carrying this T cell receptor beta chain showed up just once. Antigen unknown. Mismatch with germline at one junction end may stem from a read error. The CDR3 is 11 residues long. Looked up from germline, CDR1 is MNHNS and CDR2 is SASEGT. These data belong to a study of shared clonotypes between healthy human individuals. The study's findings and limits: The authors sampled blood alone, and tissue repertoires likely differ. Rarefaction gave evidence that sorted-subset sequencing remained incomplete despite large depth.

Naive CD8 cells lacked CD45RO and underwent positive selection for CCR7, leaving out terminally differentiated effector memory CD45RA+ cells. Nashville, Tennessee was home to all donors, who were Caucasian adults. This table comes from immunoSEQ multiplex PCR, and its TCRdb copy is limited to in-frame clones, with some not included. The repertoire holds about 590,000 clones, with roughly 96% as singletons. The specimen was naive CD8+ T cells sorted from blood. The sequence came from a woman aged 25-40 years in good health. The chain is built from TRBV6-1 and TRBJ2-5; D call uncertain. In DNA form, the CDR3 reads TGTGCCAGCAGTGATTCGAGAGGACGTAACTTC. Amino acid sequence: CASSDSRGRNF.